This TCR beta chain is drawn from a study of tumor-infiltrating lymphocytes in primary liver carcinoma. The tissue used was unsorted bulk material of roughly 17-33 mg. RNA and DNA were co-extracted from it with the AllPrep DNA/RNA mini kit. The investigators made TCR beta cDNA from approximately 500 ng total RNA, using a constant-region primer. It was through three nested multiplex PCR rounds of slightly modified ARM-PCR that TCR beta libraries arose. Investigators reported that the first two PCR rounds, at approximately 11 cycles each, used TRBV1-TRBV30 forward primers with a C-beta reverse primer. One entry per CDR3 protein, called by TCRdb with MiXCR from the multiplex PCR reads. The sample has approximately 100,000 distinct CDR3 sequences; more than 65% are singletons. J gave up 2 bases and V 3 bases, and 1 base lay outside the gene matches. The germline gives CDR1 DFQATT, CDR2 SNEGSKA (reference sequence). This CDR3 region has 13 residues.

This receptor was obtained from a woman aged 60-75 years with primary liver carcinoma and hepatitis B virus infection. The V and J genes are TRBV20-1 and TRBJ1-3; 7 positions agree with TRBD1. The specimen was liver tumor tissue from sampling region 2. The sample's subset: tumor region T2, inferior pole. The CDR3 DNA follows: TGCAGTGCTAGGGGGACAGCTGGAAACACCATATATTTT. Translated: CSARGTAGNTIYF.